These T cell receptor beta chains were read from a single sample in a study of T cell repertoires in cytomegalovirus infection. One entry per CDR3 protein, called by TCRdb with MiXCR from the reads. Seen here are some 270,000 distinct CDR3 sequences, 15% to 20% observed once, and the top ten hold around half. Material: CD8+ T cells from PBMCs. All receptors come from a human donor in good health (CMV status not recorded). Some clones in this sample may be carry-over from other donors' samples. Both conserved end residues are part of each CDR3. Each record gives: clone size, J gene, V gene, CDR3 protein. Where a row states a size, it is once, few, many or the class of an expanded clone; other rows omit it.

>few|TRBJ1-2|TRBV7-9
CASSLGATNYGYTF
>many|TRBJ2-2|TRBV7-6
CASSFRTGELFF
>many|TRBJ1-1|TRBV20-1
CSAQVTNTEAFF
>-|TRBJ2-1|TRBV6-1
CASRHRDRGHEQFF
>many|TRBJ2-3|TRBV12-3/TRBV12-4
CASSFPRLTDTQYF
>few|TRBJ1-2|TRBV10-2
CASGTARVGDYTF
>once|TRBJ1-1|TRBV20-1
CSARAWGTRSEPMNTEAFF
>-|TRBJ2-7|TRBV10-3
CAISESGANEQYF
>few|TRBJ1-1|TRBV5-4
CASSLRGSGTDRFYTEAFF
>-|TRBJ1-1|TRBV20-1
CSARDPSNTEAFF
>-|TRBJ1-1|TRBV7-4
CTSSLAWAVNTEAFF
>-|TRBJ2-1|TRBV12-3/TRBV12-4
CASSLVSVDEQFF
>few|TRBJ2-5|TRBV7-9
CASSLGARDQETQYF
>-|TRBJ2-3|TRBV29-1
CSVESGGHSTDTQYF
>many|TRBJ2-7|TRBV28
CAGGPGPFSYEQYF
>many|TRBJ1-2|TRBV29-1
CSVPGAGRAGYTF
>many|TRBJ2-5|TRBV12-3/TRBV12-4
CASSLASSGSRETQYF
>few|TRBJ2-7|TRBV12-3/TRBV12-4
CASSPRMVSYEQYF
>-|TRBJ1-5|TRBV28
CASSRPNRADQPQHF
>few|TRBJ2-5|TRBV10-3
CAISESKDVVISETQYF
>few|TRBJ1-1|TRBV6-6
CASSRNPGAVNTEAFF
>-|TRBJ2-1|TRBV14
CASSIRTGREQFF
>many|TRBJ2-1|TRBV7-9
CASSWSGTSGGDNEQFF
>few|TRBJ2-1|TRBV29-1
CSANRGDYNEQFF
>-|TRBJ2-7|TRBV7-9
CASNPGPESYEQYF
>many|TRBJ2-3|TRBV6-4
CASSDRSGGGTDTQYF
>few|TRBJ2-2|TRBV6-1
CASSPLGQSYTGELFF
>-|TRBJ2-5|TRBV7-9
CASSSKKTGFETQYF
>few|TRBJ2-5|TRBV25-1
CASSDVNGGFETQYF
>-|TRBJ2-1|TRBV14
CASSQGPRAYNEQFF
>many|TRBJ2-1|TRBV10-3
CAISESRQGNEQFF
>-|TRBJ2-3|TRBV29-1
CSVEWDTHTDTQYF
>many|TRBJ1-2|TRBV7-8
CASSSRDRENYGYTF
>few|TRBJ2-3|TRBV9
CASSENTDTQYF
>-|TRBJ2-6|TRBV6-1
CASLGDSLPVAGANVLTF
>-|TRBJ1-1|TRBV6-6
CASRTGPLWTEAFF
>-|TRBJ2-1|TRBV5-8
CASRTWDRAYEQFF
>many|TRBJ2-5|TRBV7-2
CASSSFQGARGETQYF
>-|TRBJ2-7|TRBV27
CASSLVGLSYEQYF
>-|TRBJ2-3|TRBV4-3
CASRLASGGPDTQYF
>-|TRBJ2-7|TRBV20-1
CSARDRTEIYEQYF
>-|TRBJ1-6|TRBV27
CASSSLSSYNSPLHF
>many|TRBJ2-1|TRBV19
CASSIATVYNEQFF
>few|TRBJ2-3|TRBV20-1
CSARDGLNTDTQYF
>-|TRBJ2-2|TRBV11-2
CATSAANTGELFF